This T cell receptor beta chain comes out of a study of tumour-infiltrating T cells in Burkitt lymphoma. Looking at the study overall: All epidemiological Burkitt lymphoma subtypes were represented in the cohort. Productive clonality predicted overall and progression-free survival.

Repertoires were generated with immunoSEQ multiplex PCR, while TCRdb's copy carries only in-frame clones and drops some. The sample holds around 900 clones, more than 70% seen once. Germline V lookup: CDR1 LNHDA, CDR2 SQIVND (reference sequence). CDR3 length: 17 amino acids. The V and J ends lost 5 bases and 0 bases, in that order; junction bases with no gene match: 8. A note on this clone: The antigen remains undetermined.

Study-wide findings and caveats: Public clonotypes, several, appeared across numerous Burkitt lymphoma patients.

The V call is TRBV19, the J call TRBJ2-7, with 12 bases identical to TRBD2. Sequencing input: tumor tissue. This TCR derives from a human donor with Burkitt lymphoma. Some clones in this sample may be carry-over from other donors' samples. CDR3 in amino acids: CASSATSGSSFSYEQYF. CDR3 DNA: TGTGCCAGTAGTGCGACTAGCGGGAGCAGCTTCTCCTACGAGCAGTACTTC.